This entry lists 13 T cell receptor beta chains sequenced from one sample in a study of T cell responses to AZD1222 COVID-19 vaccine. Profiling relied on immunoSEQ multiplex PCR, and the TCRdb table lists in-frame clones only, not all of them. The sample lists some 86,000 clones, around 81% seen once, with roughly a fifth in the top ten. Sequencing used peripheral blood, obtained on day 0 of AZD1222 vaccination. Receptors were obtained from an adult in good health.

V gene TRBV2 combines with J gene TRBJ2-5; the D gene is possibly TRBD2 (6 bases). The V end lost 4 bases, the J end lost 2 bases, and 14 bases lay between the germline ends. CDR3 length equals 15 residues. Germline CDR1 SNHLY, CDR2 FYNNEI. This CDR3 reads CASSVMGGSQETQYF. The CDR3, as DNA: TGTGCCAGCAGTGTCATGGGGGGATCTCAAGAGACCCAGTACTTC.

The genes are TRBV3-1 (or the pseudogene TRBV3-2) and TRBJ1-5; D is uncertain. V shed 0 bases and J shed 9 bases, with 15 bases lying between them. CDR1 and CDR2 from the germline V gene are LGHDT and YNNKEL (reference sequence). CDR3 size: 15 residues. The CDR3 DNA reads TGTGCCAGCAGCCAAGACGGAGATAAATTTGGGCCCCAGCATTTT. This codes for CASSQDGDKFGPQHF.

The genes are TRBV1 and TRBJ2-5; the DNA was not used to check the table's D call, TRBD1. TRBV1 is listed as a pseudogene. CDR3 length: 11 residues. For the CDR3, the DNA is TGCACCAGCAGGGCTGAAGAGACCCAGTACTTC. Its protein product is CTSRAEETQYF.

This clone was detected a few times. The chain recombines TRBV7-9 with TRBJ1-1, with no clear D. V gave up 1 base and J gave up 1 base, with 4 bases separating them. The CDR3 runs 13 residues. The V gene's germline CDR1 is SEHNR and CDR2 FQNEAQ (reference sequence). The CDR3 region is CASSLVPNTEAFF. The CDR3 DNA is TGTGCCAGCAGCTTAGTGCCGAACACTGAAGCTTTCTTT.

The chain links TRBV18 to TRBJ1-1, with D uncertain. This CDR3 is built from 14 residues. Germline lookup yields CDR1 KGHSH and CDR2 LQKENI. Between the trimmed V and J ends, which lost 3 bases and 2 bases, there was a span of 10 bases. CDR3 sequence reads: CASSPRSLNTEAFF. The DNA of the CDR3 is TGTGCCAGCTCACCCCGGAGCCTTAACACTGAAGCTTTCTTT.

The rearrangement joins TRBV3-1 (or the pseudogene TRBV3-2) to TRBJ1-6, with unresolved D. The germline V and J ends were trimmed by 10 bases and 6 bases, with 16 bases remaining between them. The CDR3 runs 14 residues. Germline assignment: CDR1 LGHDT and CDR2 YNNKEL (reference sequence). The CDR3 DNA is TGTGCCACCCAGTCGGGAGAAATTAATTCACCCCTCCACTTT. It specifies CATQSGEINSPLHF.

V usage is TRBV2 and J usage is TRBJ1-6; 10 bases are a match to TRBD1. CDR1 is SNHLY and CDR2 is FYNNEI in the germline V gene. Unmatched junction bases numbered 7, after V lost 7 bases and J lost 7 bases. This CDR3 is built from 15 residues. DNA of the CDR3: TGTGCCAGCAATCCGGGACAGGGGCAGAATTCACCCCTCCACTTT. Encoded protein: CASNPGQGQNSPLHF.

This chain links TRBV28 with TRBJ1-5, with D unclear. Germline V gives CDR1 MDHEN, CDR2 SYDVKM. The CDR3 runs to 16 residues. Trimming took off 10 bases at V and 0 bases at J, with 19 bases between the two ends. CDR3 bases: TGTGCCACCGATCCAGTGGCTACCTATAGCAATCAGCCCCAGCATTTT. Translated: CATDPVATYSNQPQHF.

This chain connects TRBV11-2 to TRBJ1-1, with D possibly being TRBD1 (5 bases). V shed 1 base and J shed 1 base, with 7 bases lying between them. Germline V lookup: CDR1 SGHAT, CDR2 FQNNGV. The CDR3 is 14 residues long. CDR3 nucleotide sequence: TGTGCCAGCAGCTTAGGGGGGGGGAACACTGAAGCTTTCTTT. It yields the protein CASSLGGGNTEAFF.

This clone turned up a few times. The chain has TRBV5-4 and TRBJ2-5; tentative D call: TRBD2 (6 bases). Trimming shortened V by 4 bases and J by 5 bases, and 12 bases separated the two germline ends. Germline V gene sequence: CDR1 SGHNT, CDR2 YYREEE (reference sequence). The CDR3 runs to 13 residues. The CDR3 is CASSPDYSETQYF. The CDR3 DNA reads TGTGCCAGCAGCCCGGACTACAGCGAGACCCAGTACTTC.

The chain employs TRBV29-1 and TRBJ1-2; D is perhaps TRBD1 (5 bases). Germline CDR1 SQVTM, CDR2 ANQGSEA. The CDR3 sequence is 12 residues long. Trimming removed 2 bases from V and 8 bases from J, with 12 bases in between. The DNA of the CDR3 is TGCAGCGTTGAATCTGGGGCCGAGGGCTACACCTTC. Its protein product is CSVESGAEGYTF.

The chain recombines TRBV29-1 with TRBJ2-7; D is undetermined. This CDR3 is built from 10 residues. Deletions cut 4 bases from V and 4 bases from J, with 5 bases between. CDR1 is SQVTM, CDR2 ANQGSEA, per germline. CDR3 region: CSVADYEQYF. CDR3 bases: TGCAGCGTTGCAGATTACGAGCAGTACTTC.

To note about this clone: The sample holds other DNA sequences that translate to the same CDR3. The chain couples TRBV5-1 to TRBJ1-3; no reliable D call. The CDR3 loop spans 14 amino acids. Germline V gives CDR1 SGHRS, CDR2 YFSETQ. The V end was cut by 0 bases, the J end by 0 bases, with 4 bases between. CDR3: CASSLGDSGNTIYF. The CDR3 nucleotides are TGCGCCAGCAGCTTGGGAGACTCTGGAAACACCATATATTTT.